The 9 T cell receptor beta chains in this list originate from one sample, sequenced in a study of early T cells in non-severe SARS-CoV-2 infection. TCRdb re-called the 5' RACE reads with MiXCR, one entry per CDR3 protein. The sample has about 64,000 distinct CDR3 sequences, around 11% seen once. The sample was whole blood, taken at baseline. These receptors were obtained from an adult who was a healthcare worker with PCR-confirmed SARS-CoV-2 infection or an uninfected control (not recorded which).

CDR3 DNA sequence: TGTGCCATCTCTGACAGGGTCTATGGCTACACCTTC. As protein: CAISDRVYGYTF. The chain couples TRBV28 to TRBJ1-2, with TRBD1 matching 7 bases. Germline CDR1 MDHEN, CDR2 SYDVKM. The CDR3 totals 12 residues. V shed 10 bases, J shed 4 bases, and the junction held 6 bases outside the gene matches.

With regard to this clonotype: The CDR3 does not end in the conserved phenylalanine or tryptophan, so this is likely a read error. This sequence joins TRBV5-1 and TRBJ2-3, with D possibly being TRBD1 (6 bases). The CDR3 is 13 amino acids. Deletions cut 5 bases from V and 2 bases from J, with 9 bases between. Per the germline V gene, CDR1 is SGHRS and CDR2 is YFSETQ. The CDR3 loop is CASSRDNTDTQYS. Here the CDR3 DNA reads TGCGCCAGCAGTCGGGACAACACAGATACGCAGTATTCT.

At least ten counts were recorded for this clonotype. The J gene is TRBJ1-6, the V gene TRBV20-1; 10 bases fit TRBD1. Germline trimming cut 6 bases from V and 6 bases from J; bases unmatched to any gene: 8. The CDR3 has 15 amino acids. Germline-derived CDR1 and CDR2 are DFQATT and SNEGSKA (reference sequence). CDR3 residues: CSAPLGQGSNSPLHF. The CDR3 DNA is TGCAGTGCCCCGCTGGGACAGGGGTCTAATTCACCCCTCCACTTT.

This clonotype was counted a few times. CDR3 region: CASSIGLASYEQYF. In nucleotides, the CDR3 is TGTGCCAGTAGTATTGGCCTAGCCTCCTACGAGCAGTACTTC. This chain joins TRBV19 and TRBJ2-7; D perhaps matches TRBD2 (5 bases). Germline-derived CDR1 and CDR2 are LNHDA and SQIVND (reference sequence). The CDR3 length is 14 residues. Trimming cost V 3 bases and J 0 bases, with 9 bases left between them. The full variable domain, rest sourced from reference TRBV19 and TRBJ2-7, is DGGITQSPKYLFRKEGQNVTLSCEQNLNHDAMYWYRQDPGQGLRLIYYSQIVNDFQKGDIAEGYSVSREKKESFPLTVTSAQKNPTAFYLCASSIGLASYEQYFGPGTRLTVT.

This clonotype was detected only a few times. The V gene is TRBV27, the J gene TRBJ2-7; tentative D call: TRBD1 (5 bases). Germline lookup yields CDR1 MNHEY and CDR2 SMNVEV (reference sequence). The V gene lost 6 bases and the J gene lost 0 bases, with 12 bases spanning the gap. This CDR3 region has 14 residues. The CDR3 sequence: CASRAKGYSYEQYF. The CDR3 nucleotides read TGTGCCAGCAGGGCAAAGGGGTACTCCTACGAGCAGTACTTC.

This clonotype was picked up many times. This chain joins TRBV12-3 or TRBV12-4 and TRBJ1-2; the D gene is possibly TRBD1 (5 bases). V was pared by 4 bases and J by 3 bases, with 9 bases between. The CDR3 is 13 residues long. CDR3 protein: CASSSGRDYGYTF. The CDR3 DNA follows: TGTGCCAGCAGTTCAGGCAGGGACTATGGCTACACCTTC.

The chain links TRBV29-1 to TRBJ2-7; 8 bases match TRBD1. V was pared by 6 bases and J by 5 bases, with 9 bases of the junction left unmatched. The CDR3 spans 13 residues. The germline V gene has CDR1 SQVTM and CDR2 ANQGSEA. In DNA, the CDR3 is TGCAGCGTCCCCGGACAGGGCGGCGACGAGCAGTACTTC. This gives the protein CSVPGQGGDEQYF.

This clonotype has a single count. This sequence joins TRBV20-1 and TRBJ2-7; D unresolved. Trimming shortened V by 3 bases and J by 7 bases, and 13 bases separated the two germline ends. The length of the CDR3 is 12 residues. Germline assignment: CDR1 DFQATT and CDR2 SNEGSKA (reference sequence). For the CDR3, the DNA is TGCAGTGCTAGTCGCCATTTAGAAGAGCAGTACTTC. This sequence encodes CSASRHLEEQYF.

This clonotype was recorded a few times. This rearrangement joins TRBV9 to TRBJ2-5; D unclear. The CDR3 runs 13 residues. Germline V CDR1 and CDR2: SGDLS, YYNGEE. Trimming took 0 bases from V and 5 from J, leaving 8 bases between them. CDR3 region: CASSVAGEETQYF. The CDR3 DNA follows: TGTGCCAGCAGCGTAGCCGGCGAGGAGACCCAGTACTTC.